These 15 T cell receptor beta chains share one sample of origin, sequenced in a study of blood T cell repertoires in COVID-19. This table comes from immunoSEQ multiplex PCR, and its TCRdb copy is limited to in-frame clones, with some not included. The sample records under 200,000 clones, 70% to 90% being singletons. Input material: peripheral blood. The source is an elderly woman with acute or convalescent COVID-19.

This chain links TRBV29-1 with TRBJ1-1; 10 bases fit TRBD1. Germline CDR1 SQVTM, CDR2 ANQGSEA. This CDR3 has 14 amino acids. After removal of 7 bases from V and 4 bases from J, the junction contained 9 bases not matched to a gene. CDR3 DNA: TGCAGCGCCGGGGGACAGGGGTCAGTCACTGAAGCTTTCTTT. This sequence encodes CSAGGQGSVTEAFF.

The V call is TRBV7-9, the J call TRBJ2-1, with 12 bases aligning to TRBD2. Germline CDR1 is SEHNR and CDR2 is FQNEAQ (reference sequence). CDR3 length: 18 residues. V lost 4 bases, J lost 3 bases, and 10 bases stayed unmatched. CDR3 protein: CASSSITPTSGSYNEQFF. Here the CDR3 DNA reads TGTGCCAGCAGCTCAATCACCCCGACTAGCGGGAGCTACAATGAGCAGTTCTTC.

This clone was counted a single time. For the CDR3, the DNA is TGCGCCAGCAGCCAAAGGCAGTACGGTAAAGGGACTAGCGGGAATGAAGAGACCCAGTACTTC. It is translated as CASSQRQYGKGTSGNEETQYF. The chain employs TRBV4-1 and TRBJ2-5; 13 nucleotides line up with TRBD2. This CDR3 contains 21 residues. Trimming removed 2 bases from V and 3 bases from J; junction bases left unmatched: 18. The germline CDR1 and CDR2 sequences are MGHRA and YSYEKL.

This clone was seen a single time. The CDR3 region is CATSTRAGSSYNEQFF. CDR3 DNA sequence: TGTGCCACCAGCACCCGAGCGGGAAGCTCCTACAATGAGCAGTTCTTC. The chain joins TRBV15 to TRBJ2-1; 7 nucleotides line up with TRBD2. Unmatched junction bases numbered 6, after V lost 4 bases and J lost 0 bases. The CDR3 extends over 16 amino acids. Per germline, CDR1 LNHNV and CDR2 YYDKDF (reference sequence).

The J gene is TRBJ1-5, the V gene TRBV4-2, with 8 bases identical to TRBD1. Germline trimming cut 3 bases from V and 4 bases from J; bases unmatched to any gene: 5. The CDR3 loop spans 15 amino acids. Looked up from germline, CDR1 is LGHNA and CDR2 is YNFKEQ. CDR3 DNA sequence: TGTGCCAGCAGCCAGTCGCAGGGGGCGAATCAGCCCCAGCATTTT. Its protein is CASSQSQGANQPQHF.

The rearrangement joins TRBV6-2 or TRBV6-3 to TRBJ2-2; D gene uncertain. The germline V gene has CDR1 MNHEY and CDR2 SVGEGT. The CDR3 spans 15 residues. V lost 3 bases, J lost 7 bases, and 15 bases lay in between. The CDR3 coding sequence is TGTGCCAGCAGTTATCCGACACAACAGAGCGGGGAGCTGTTTTTT. Encoded protein: CASSYPTQQSGELFF.

The chain uses TRBV6-1 and TRBJ2-7; 7 nucleotides align to TRBD2. V dropped 4 bases and J dropped 0; count of bases not matched to a gene: 9. CDR3 length: 16 residues. Germline CDR1 and CDR2: MNHNS and SASEGT. The CDR3 DNA reads as TGTGCCAGCAGTGCAGGTCTCGGGAGGATCTCCTACGAGCAGTACTTC. This sequence encodes CASSAGLGRISYEQYF.

The chain employs TRBV9 and TRBJ2-1; D perhaps matches TRBD2 (5 bases). The CDR3 has 16 residues. CDR1 is SGDLS, CDR2 YYNGEE, per germline. The V gene lost 4 bases and the J gene lost 0 bases, with 14 bases spanning the gap. The CDR3 sequence is CASSPYPGSSYNEQFF. CDR3 nucleotides: TGTGCCAGCAGCCCCTATCCGGGAAGCTCCTACAATGAGCAGTTCTTC.

The chain uses TRBV27 and TRBJ2-1; D gene unclear. V was shortened by 6 bases and J by 2 bases, with 14 bases between the two germline ends. The CDR3 extends over 15 amino acids. The germline V gene encodes CDR1 MNHEY and CDR2 SMNVEV (reference sequence). The CDR3 here is CASSYAVQPYNEQFF. In nucleotides, the CDR3 is TGTGCCAGCAGCTACGCGGTACAACCCTACAATGAGCAGTTCTTC.

The rearrangement links TRBV24-1 to TRBJ2-1; 13 bases fit TRBD2. Germline V gene lookup returns CDR1 KGHDR and CDR2 SFDVKD. This CDR3 contains 17 residues. J gave up 13 bases and V 4 bases, and 15 bases lay outside the gene matches. The CDR3 DNA follows: TGTGCCACCAGTGACTCAAGACTAGCGGGAGGAGTGTGGGGACAGTTCTTC. This sequence encodes CATSDSRLAGGVWGQFF.

CDR3: CASSFGTGGTEAFF. CDR3 nucleotide sequence: TGCGCCAGCAGTTTTGGCACAGGGGGGACTGAAGCTTTCTTT. The rearrangement joins TRBV10-1 to TRBJ1-1; 8 bases line up with TRBD1. Germline loops: CDR1 WNHNN, CDR2 SYGVQD (reference sequence). After removal of 5 bases from V and 5 bases from J, the junction contained 7 bases not matched to a gene. The CDR3 has 14 residues.

CDR3 in amino acids: CASSFGQFNEQFF. The CDR3 DNA sequence: TGTGCCAGCAGCTTTGGACAGTTCAATGAGCAGTTCTTC. The chain combines TRBV7-2 with TRBJ2-1; a possible D gene is TRBD1 (6 bases). Germline V CDR1 and CDR2: SGHTA, FQGNSA. Trimming left V 3 bases short and J 6 bases short, with 9 bases between. The CDR3 extends over 13 amino acids. Using reference TRBV7-2 and TRBJ2-1 for the parts outside the CDR3, the full variable domain is GAGVSQSPSNKVTEKGKDVELRCDPISGHTALYWYRQSLGQGLEFLIYFQGNSAPDKSGLPSDRFSAERTGGSVSTLTIQRTQQEDSAVYLCASSFGQFNEQFFGPGTRLTVL.

The CDR3 sequence: CASSYGATGTSSYEQYF. In DNA form, the CDR3 reads TGCGCCAGCAGCTATGGGGCCACCGGGACTAGCTCCTACGAGCAGTACTTC. This chain links TRBV5-1 with TRBJ2-7; 8 bases match TRBD2. The V segment lost 3 bases and the J segment 0 bases; nucleotides outside the gene matches: 11. Germline assignment: CDR1 SGHRS and CDR2 YFSETQ. The CDR3 sequence is 17 residues long.

The CDR3 bases are TGTGCCAGCAGCCCGGACAGCCAAGAGACCCAGTACTTC. Encoded protein: CASSPDSQETQYF. This chain joins TRBV6-5 and TRBJ2-5; TRBD1 might be the D (6 bases). CDR3 length: 13 residues. The V end lost 6 bases, the J end lost 1 base, and 9 bases lay between the germline ends. Germline V CDR1 and CDR2: MNHEY, SVGAGI.

In DNA form, the CDR3 reads TGCAGCGCCAGTACAGGGAACACTGAAGCTTTCTTT. Its protein product is CSASTGNTEAFF. This chain uses TRBV29-1 with TRBJ1-1, with D possibly being TRBD1 (5 bases). Germline CDR1 reads SQVTM; CDR2 reads ANQGSEA. V shed 7 bases and J shed 1 base, with 10 bases lying between them. The length of the CDR3 is 12 residues.